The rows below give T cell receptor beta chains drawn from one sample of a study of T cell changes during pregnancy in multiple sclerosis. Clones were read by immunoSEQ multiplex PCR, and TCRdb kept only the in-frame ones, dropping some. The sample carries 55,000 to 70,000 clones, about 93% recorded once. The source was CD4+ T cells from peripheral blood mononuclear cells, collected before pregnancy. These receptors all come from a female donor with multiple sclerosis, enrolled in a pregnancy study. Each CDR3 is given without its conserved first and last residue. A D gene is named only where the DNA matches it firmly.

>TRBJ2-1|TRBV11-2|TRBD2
ASSLTSGANNEQF
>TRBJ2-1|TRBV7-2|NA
ASSTQGRGSYNEQF
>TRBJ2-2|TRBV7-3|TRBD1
ASSSVSRGFTGELF
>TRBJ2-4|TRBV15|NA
ATSRFGITGLNIQY
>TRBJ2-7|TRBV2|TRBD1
ASSDRDRPTYEQY
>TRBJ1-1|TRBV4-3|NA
ASARKAGDTEAF
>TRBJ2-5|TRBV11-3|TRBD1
ASSQGTAAQETQY
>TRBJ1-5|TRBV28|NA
ASSLPQGNQPQH
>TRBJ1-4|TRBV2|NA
ASMRGGEKLF
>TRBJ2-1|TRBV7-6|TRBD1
ASSFRTGEQF
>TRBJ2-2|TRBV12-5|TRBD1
ASGRDRVGTGELF
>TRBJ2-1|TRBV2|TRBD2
ASREGGRPSNEQF
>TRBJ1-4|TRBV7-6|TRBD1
ASSPRQGGHEKLF
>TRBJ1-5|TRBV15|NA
ATSIRQINQPQH
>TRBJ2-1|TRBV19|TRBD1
ASSSDRGIYNEQF
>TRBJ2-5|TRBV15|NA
ATSRDRGQIGTQY
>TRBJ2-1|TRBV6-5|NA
ASRDIALGEQF
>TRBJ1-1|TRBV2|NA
ASNRDSLGTEAF
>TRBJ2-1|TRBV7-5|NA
ARSLGGPPDLPYNEQF
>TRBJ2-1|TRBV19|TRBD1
ASSTGQGTFSVEQF
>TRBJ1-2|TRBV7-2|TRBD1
ASSLGGTGSYNGYT
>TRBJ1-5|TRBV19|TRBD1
ASSKNGGQSNQPQH
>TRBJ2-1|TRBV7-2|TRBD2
ASSLAHSSGNYNEQF
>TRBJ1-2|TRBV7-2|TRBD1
ASSFGPGGAHGYT
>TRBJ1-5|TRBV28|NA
ASSLPSAYSNQPQH
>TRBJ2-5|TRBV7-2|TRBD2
ASSQSGGPETQY
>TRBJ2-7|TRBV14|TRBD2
ASSQDRLASYEQY
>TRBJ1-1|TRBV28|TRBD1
ASGLAPGQGKGGTNTEAF
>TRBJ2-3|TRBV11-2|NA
ASSLQRGTDTQY
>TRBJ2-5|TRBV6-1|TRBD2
ASRPLAGGERTQY
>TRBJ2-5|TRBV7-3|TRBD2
ASSPRLAGIETQY
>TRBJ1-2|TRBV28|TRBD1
ASSLSSGGLVGYT
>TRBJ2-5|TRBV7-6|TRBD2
ASSLGTSGRETQY
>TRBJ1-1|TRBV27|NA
ASRKHQATEAF
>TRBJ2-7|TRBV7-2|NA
ASSLTGTYEQY
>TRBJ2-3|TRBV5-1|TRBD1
ASALDRGTDTQY
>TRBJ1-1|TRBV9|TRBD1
ASSLGTGVGNTEAF
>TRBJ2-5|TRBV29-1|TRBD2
SVEGTSGRIKTQY
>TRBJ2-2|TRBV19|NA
ASCPRSSGELF
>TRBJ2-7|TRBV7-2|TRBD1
ASSSYPGTGGEQY
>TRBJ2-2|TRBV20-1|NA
SARLVGELF
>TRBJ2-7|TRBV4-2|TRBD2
ASSQGLAGSEQY
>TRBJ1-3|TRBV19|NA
ASSISSGSGNTIY
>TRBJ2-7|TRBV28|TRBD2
ASSPSGLAVKYSYEQY
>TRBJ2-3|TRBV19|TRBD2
ASTLAGGPDTQY
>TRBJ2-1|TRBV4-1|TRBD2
ASSQDFRTSGSDNEQF
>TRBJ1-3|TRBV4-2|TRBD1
ASSQDRDSSGNTIY
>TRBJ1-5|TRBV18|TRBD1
ASSRTGGPSNQPQH
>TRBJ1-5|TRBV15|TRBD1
ATSRMGTGRGNQPQH
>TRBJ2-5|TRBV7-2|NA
ASSLAAIGSETQY
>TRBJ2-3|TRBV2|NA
ASKPAEDTQY
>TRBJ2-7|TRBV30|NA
AWGDIYEQY